The present T cell receptor (beta chain) was sequenced within a study of blood T cell repertoires in COVID-19. The CDR3 loop spans 18 amino acids. Losses at the gene ends were 3 bases for V and 3 bases for J; bases not matched to a gene: 16. Germline CDR1 is LNHDA and CDR2 is SQIVND (reference sequence). Repertoires were generated with immunoSEQ multiplex PCR, while TCRdb's copy carries only in-frame clones and drops some. The table shows around 500,000 clones, with 70% to 90% occurring only once. The genes are TRBV19 and TRBJ1-2; 7 positions agree with TRBD1. The specimen was PBMCs or T cells enriched from blood (not recorded which). The TCR comes from a woman aged 55-69 years who had recovered from COVID-19. This chain's CDR3 is CASSIVNYRGEVHYGYTF. The CDR3 coding sequence is TGTGCCAGTAGTATTGTAAACTACAGGGGTGAGGTACACTATGGCTACACCTTC.